Below are 23 T cell receptor beta chains sequenced from a single sample in a study of T-cell memory formation after mild COVID-19. A single record per CDR3 protein comes from TCRdb applying MiXCR to the 5' RACE reads. This table holds almost 550,000 distinct CDR3 sequences, around 21% found once. Sequencing was done on a sample of PBMCs or a T cell subset sorted from them (not recorded which). The receptors shown here come from an adult woman who had mild COVID-19 (a few samples of this study predate the infection). Cell type and time point are not known.

The J gene is TRBJ2-2, the V gene TRBV20-1; D perhaps matches TRBD2 (5 bases). This CDR3 is 17 amino acids long. Germline loops: CDR1 DFQATT, CDR2 SNEGSKA (reference sequence). V was shortened by 2 bases and J by 4 bases, with 20 bases between the two germline ends. The CDR3 region has the DNA TGCAGTGCTAGATCCCTGTCGAGCGGCGGTGGCACCGGGGAGCTGTTTTTT. This gives the protein CSARSLSSGGGTGELFF.

This clonotype was counted a few times. The V gene is TRBV6-2 or TRBV6-3, the J gene TRBJ1-5; TRBD1 aligns across 8 bases. V gave up 1 base and J gave up 6 bases; unmatched junction bases: 11. Germline lookup yields CDR1 MNHEY and CDR2 SVGEGT. The CDR3 is 17 residues long. This CDR3 is CASSYLVVAGGRQPQHF. In nucleotides, the CDR3 is TGTGCCAGCAGTTACTTGGTTGTGGCAGGGGGCCGTCAGCCCCAGCATTTT.

The chain uses TRBV10-3 and TRBJ2-1; D is perhaps TRBD1 (6 bases). Germline CDR1 is ENHRY and CDR2 is SYGVKD. Trimming stripped 4 bases from V and 4 bases from J, with 17 bases between. This CDR3 has 16 residues. This chain's CDR3 is CAISVIVGARYNEQFF. The CDR3 DNA is TGTGCCATCAGTGTGATTGTGGGGGCTCGGTACAATGAGCAGTTCTTC.

This clonotype was picked up a small number of times. J is TRBJ2-7 and V is TRBV2, with 10 bases that match TRBD2. Germline lookup yields CDR1 SNHLY and CDR2 FYNNEI. The CDR3 spans 17 residues. V dropped 2 bases and J dropped 0; count of bases not matched to a gene: 7. In DNA form, the CDR3 reads TGTGCCAGCAGTGAACTAGAGCGGGGGGGCAGCTCCTACGAGCAGTACTTC. This encodes CASSELERGGSSYEQYF.

The sample holds a few counts of this clonotype. This chain joins TRBV6-1 and TRBJ2-2; TRBD1 aligns across 7 bases. The germline V gene encodes CDR1 MNHNS and CDR2 SASEGT. The V segment lost 4 bases and the J segment 5 bases; nucleotides outside the gene matches: 7. The CDR3 runs 15 residues. CDR3 sequence (DNA): TGTGCCAGCAGTGGACAGGGATTACCTACCGGGGAGCTGTTTTTT. Protein product: CASSGQGLPTGELFF.

The chain links TRBV7-9 to TRBJ1-5, with a weak D call TRBD1 (5 bases). The CDR3 contains 13 residues. V was shortened by 5 bases and J by 7 bases, with 12 bases between the two germline ends. Germline V lookup: CDR1 SEHNR, CDR2 FQNEAQ (reference sequence). In DNA form, the CDR3 reads TGTGCCAGCAGCCTCGGGGGGACCCAGCCCCAGCATTTT. Its protein product is CASSLGGTQPQHF.

The chain carries TRBV7-9 and TRBJ2-1; 12 bases agree with TRBD1. J was trimmed by 6 bases and V by 2 bases; bases with no gene match: 14. Germline CDR1 SEHNR, CDR2 FQNEAQ (reference sequence). CDR3 length: 19 amino acids. The CDR3 is CASSLFGKTRDRGPNEQFF. For the CDR3, the DNA is TGTGCCAGCAGCTTATTTGGAAAAACGAGGGACAGGGGGCCCAATGAGCAGTTCTTC.

This clonotype was counted between two and nine times. The chain combines TRBV9 with TRBJ2-2; the match to TRBD1 covers 8 bases. The CDR3 totals 17 residues. CDR1 and CDR2 from the germline V gene are SGDLS and YYNGEE. V trimming: 0 bases; J trimming: 4 bases; junction bases outside the gene matches: 8. The CDR3 DNA sequence: TGTGCCAGCAGCGTAGAGTCCGGGACAGGTGTCACCGGGGAGCTGTTTTTT. It encodes CASSVESGTGVTGELFF.

V gene TRBV20-1 combines with J gene TRBJ1-1; D uncertain. The V gene lost 6 bases and the J gene lost 4 bases, with 12 bases spanning the gap. The V gene's germline CDR1 is DFQATT and CDR2 SNEGSKA (reference sequence). CDR3 size: 12 residues. In nucleotides, the CDR3 is TGCAGTGCCGCAACAAGAACCACTGAAGCTTTCTTT. It encodes CSAATRTTEAFF.

With respect to this clonotype: The CDR3 carries no conserved terminal phenylalanine or tryptophan, so it likely arises from a read error. The V and J genes are TRBV24-1 and TRBJ2-4; D is possibly TRBD1 (6 bases). The length of the CDR3 is 17 residues. Germline CDR1 KGHDR, CDR2 SFDVKD. Trimming pared 4 bases from V and 5 bases from J, leaving 20 bases between. CDR3 in amino acids: CATSEPPGTPNENIQYL. The CDR3 nucleotides read TGTGCCACCAGTGAGCCCCCCGGGACACCTAATGAAAACATTCAGTACTTA.

This clonotype was recorded many times. CDR3 loop: CSVEARMRTGELFF. In DNA, the CDR3 is TGCAGCGTTGAGGCCAGAATGAGAACCGGGGAGCTGTTTTTT. The rearrangement joins TRBV29-1 to TRBJ2-2, with unresolved D. The CDR3 sequence is 14 residues long. Germline V gives CDR1 SQVTM, CDR2 ANQGSEA. V shed 3 bases and J shed 5 bases, with 13 bases lying between them.

In this sample, this clonotype turned up a few times. The chain is built from TRBV12-3 or TRBV12-4 and TRBJ2-1, with a tentative D call TRBD2 (6 bases). The V end lost 3 bases, the J end lost 3 bases, and 15 bases lay between the germline ends. This CDR3 contains 16 residues. The CDR3 DNA sequence: TGTGCCAGCAGTTTCTCCGGGACTCCACGCTACAATGAGCAGTTCTTC. Translation gives CASSFSGTPRYNEQFF.

This clonotype was found a few times. The gene calls are TRBV11-2 and TRBJ1-2, with 7 bases identical to TRBD1. This CDR3 is 12 amino acids long. V trimming: 5 bases; J trimming: 10 bases; junction bases outside the gene matches: 7. Germline CDR1 is SGHAT and CDR2 is FQNNGV. CDR3 protein: CASSLQGQFYTF. The CDR3 nucleotides are TGTGCCAGCAGCCTCCAGGGACAGTTCTACACCTTC. Filled out from reference TRBV11-2 and TRBJ1-2, the complete variable domain reads EAGVAQSPRYKIIEKRQSVAFWCNPISGHATLYWYQQILGQGPKLLIQFQNNGVVDDSQLPKDRFSAERLKGVDSTLKIQPAKLEDSAVYLCASSLQGQFYTFGSGTRLTVV.

The V call is TRBV19, the J call TRBJ2-1, with 11 bases aligning to TRBD2. Germline CDR1 reads LNHDA; CDR2 reads SQIVND (reference sequence). This CDR3 is built from 16 residues. The V and J ends lost 4 bases and 4 bases, in that order; junction bases with no gene match: 6. CDR3 sequence reads: CASSRGTSGAYNEQFF. The CDR3 DNA sequence: TGTGCCAGTAGTAGGGGGACTAGCGGAGCATACAATGAGCAGTTCTTC.

This clonotype was picked up a small number of times. This chain connects TRBV3-1 to TRBJ2-4; no reliable D call. In germline, CDR1 is LGHDT, CDR2 YNNKEL (reference sequence). This CDR3 is 14 amino acids long. V lost 3 bases and J lost 2, with 8 bases in between. The CDR3 DNA sequence: TGTGCCAGCAGCCAGCTCGCACCCAAAAACATTCAGTACTTC. Residues: CASSQLAPKNIQYF. Complete variable domain (other parts from reference TRBV3-1 and TRBJ2-4): DTAVSQTPKYLVTQMGNDKSIKCEQNLGHDTMYWYKQDSKKFLKIMFSYNNKELIINETVPNRFSPKSPDKAHLNLHINSLELGDSAVYFCASSQLAPKNIQYFGAGTRLSVL.

CDR3: CASSPGDRVRQDTQYF. Here the CDR3 DNA reads TGTGCCAGCAGTCCGGGGGACAGGGTCCGTCAAGATACGCAGTATTTT. The chain is built from TRBV12-3 or TRBV12-4 and TRBJ2-3, with 9 bases that match TRBD1. The CDR3 runs 16 residues. Trimming at V came to 5 bases and at J to 5 bases, leaving 11 bases not matched to a gene.

This clonotype was found once. The chain couples TRBV12-3 or TRBV12-4 to TRBJ1-1; the match to TRBD1 covers 7 bases. There are 14 residues in the CDR3. The V gene end was trimmed by 4 bases and the J gene end by 0 bases; junction bases not matched to a gene: 2. The chain's CDR3 is CASSSGGMNTEAFF. For the CDR3, the DNA is TGTGCCAGCAGTTCAGGGGGTATGAACACTGAAGCTTTCTTT.

The rearrangement links TRBV12-3 or TRBV12-4 to TRBJ1-1, with D hard to call. The length of the CDR3 is 13 residues. Trimming pared 4 bases from V and 8 bases from J, leaving 14 bases between. CDR3 coding DNA: TGTGCCAGCAGTTCAAGTCTTCAGCTGGAAGCTTTCTTT. Its translation is CASSSSLQLEAFF.

V usage is TRBV19 and J usage is TRBJ2-5, with D perhaps assigned TRBD1 or TRBD2 (6 bases each). CDR1 is LNHDA and CDR2 is SQIVND in the germline V gene (reference sequence). The CDR3 extends over 15 amino acids. V shed 3 bases and J shed 2 bases, with 13 bases lying between them. The CDR3 loop reads CASSIRGGLQETQYF. In DNA, the CDR3 is TGTGCCAGTAGTATCCGAGGGGGGCTACAAGAGACCCAGTACTTC.

This clonotype was picked up a small number of times. This sequence joins TRBV28 and TRBJ2-2; D not resolved. V was pared by 4 bases and J by 0 bases, with 12 bases between. Germline V gene sequence: CDR1 MDHEN, CDR2 SYDVKM. This CDR3 spans 16 amino acids. CDR3 protein: CASSSGQRTNTGELFF. The CDR3 nucleotides read TGTGCCAGCAGTTCCGGGCAGCGTACGAACACCGGGGAGCTGTTTTTT.

This clonotype was counted between two and nine times. The rearrangement uses TRBV7-9 and TRBJ1-2, with 7 bases fitting TRBD1. Germline trimming cut 4 bases from V and 5 bases from J; bases unmatched to any gene: 19. This CDR3 comprises 18 residues. Germline V lookup: CDR1 SEHNR, CDR2 FQNEAQ (reference sequence). The CDR3 loop reads CASSSHLGTEKRAYGYTF. CDR3 sequence (DNA): TGTGCCAGCAGCTCACACCTCGGGACAGAGAAGAGGGCGTATGGCTACACCTTC.

The V and J genes are TRBV12-3 or TRBV12-4 and TRBJ2-7, with D possibly TRBD2 on 5 matching bases. The length of the CDR3 is 14 residues. V was clipped by 3 bases and J by 9 bases, with 18 bases between them. CDR3 loop: CASSLGVARTSQYF. The CDR3 bases are TGTGCCAGCAGTTTGGGAGTTGCGCGCACTTCGCAGTACTTC.

The rearrangement uses TRBV6-2 or TRBV6-3 and TRBJ1-5; 8 bases align to TRBD1. Germline lookup yields CDR1 MNHEY and CDR2 SVGEGT. V lost 5 bases to trimming and J lost 7 bases; unmatched junction nucleotides: 7. This CDR3 spans 14 amino acids. CDR3 amino acids: CASSPQGAGQPQHF. CDR3 in DNA: TGTGCCAGCAGTCCTCAGGGGGCCGGGCAGCCCCAGCATTTT.